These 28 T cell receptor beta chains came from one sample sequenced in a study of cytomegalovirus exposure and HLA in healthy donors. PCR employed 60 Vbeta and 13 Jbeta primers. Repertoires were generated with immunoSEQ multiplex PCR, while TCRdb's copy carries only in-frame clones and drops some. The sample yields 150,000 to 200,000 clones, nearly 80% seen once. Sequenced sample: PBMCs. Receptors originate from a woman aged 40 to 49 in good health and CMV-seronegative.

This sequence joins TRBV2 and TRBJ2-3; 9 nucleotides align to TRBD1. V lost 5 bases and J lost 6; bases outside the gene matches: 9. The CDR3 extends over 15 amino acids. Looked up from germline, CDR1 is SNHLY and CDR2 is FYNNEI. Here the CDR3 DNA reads TGTGCCAGCAGTCACCGGGACAGGGATTTGGATACGCAGTATTTT. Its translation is CASSHRDRDLDTQYF.

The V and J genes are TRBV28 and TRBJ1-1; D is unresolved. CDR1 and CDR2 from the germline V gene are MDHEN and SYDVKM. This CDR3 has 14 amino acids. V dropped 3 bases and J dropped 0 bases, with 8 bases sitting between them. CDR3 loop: CASSLRVMNTEAFF. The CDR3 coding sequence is TGTGCCAGCAGTTTGCGGGTAATGAACACTGAAGCTTTCTTT.

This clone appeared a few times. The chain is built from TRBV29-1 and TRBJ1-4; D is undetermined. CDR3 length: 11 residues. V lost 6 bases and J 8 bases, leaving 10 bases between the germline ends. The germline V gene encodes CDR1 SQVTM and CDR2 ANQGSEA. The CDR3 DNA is TGCAGCGTCTACGGGGAAGAAAAACTGTTTTTT. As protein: CSVYGEEKLFF.

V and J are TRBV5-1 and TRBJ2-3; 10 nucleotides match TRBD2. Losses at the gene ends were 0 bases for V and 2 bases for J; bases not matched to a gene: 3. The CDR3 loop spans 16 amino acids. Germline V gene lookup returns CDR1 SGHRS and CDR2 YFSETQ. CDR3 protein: CASSLVSGGTTDTQYF. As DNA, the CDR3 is TGCGCCAGCAGCTTGGTTAGCGGGGGGACCACAGATACGCAGTATTTT.

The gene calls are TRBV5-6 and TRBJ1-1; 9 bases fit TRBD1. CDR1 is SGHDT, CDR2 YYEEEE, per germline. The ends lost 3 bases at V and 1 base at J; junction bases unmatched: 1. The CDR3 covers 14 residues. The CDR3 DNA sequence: TGTGCCAGCAGCTGGGGACAGGGGAACACTGAAGCTTTCTTT. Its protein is CASSWGQGNTEAFF. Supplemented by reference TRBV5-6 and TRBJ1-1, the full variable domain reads DAGVTQSPTHLIKTRGQQVTLRCSPKSGHDTVSWYQQALGQGPQFIFQYYEEEERQRGNFPDRFSGHQFPNYSSELNVNALLLGDSALYLCASSWGQGNTEAFFGQGTRLTVV.

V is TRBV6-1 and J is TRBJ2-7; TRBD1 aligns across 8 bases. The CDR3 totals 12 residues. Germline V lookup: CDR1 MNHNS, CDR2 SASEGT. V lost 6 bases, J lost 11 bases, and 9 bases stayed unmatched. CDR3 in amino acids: CASSGRQGRKYF. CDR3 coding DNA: TGTGCCAGCAGCGGGAGACAGGGGAGGAAGTACTTC.

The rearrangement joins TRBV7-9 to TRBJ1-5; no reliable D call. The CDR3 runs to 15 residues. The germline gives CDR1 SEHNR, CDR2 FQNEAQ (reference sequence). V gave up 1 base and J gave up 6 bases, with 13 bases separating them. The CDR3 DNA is TGTGCCAGCAGCTTAGAGTCCGGAGTGGGTCAGCCCCAGCATTTT. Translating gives CASSLESGVGQPQHF.

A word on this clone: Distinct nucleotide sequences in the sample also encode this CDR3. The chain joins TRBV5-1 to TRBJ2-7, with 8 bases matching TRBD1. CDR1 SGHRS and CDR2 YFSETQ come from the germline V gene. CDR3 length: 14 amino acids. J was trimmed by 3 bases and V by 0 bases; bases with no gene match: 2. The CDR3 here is CASSLDRGSYEQYF. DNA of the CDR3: TGCGCCAGCAGCTTGGACAGGGGGAGCTACGAGCAGTACTTC.

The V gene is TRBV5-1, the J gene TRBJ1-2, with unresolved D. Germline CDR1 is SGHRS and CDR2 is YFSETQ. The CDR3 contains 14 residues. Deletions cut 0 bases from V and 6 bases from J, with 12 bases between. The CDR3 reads CASSLAAAPDGYTF. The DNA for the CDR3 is TGCGCCAGCAGCTTGGCGGCGGCCCCCGATGGCTACACCTTC.

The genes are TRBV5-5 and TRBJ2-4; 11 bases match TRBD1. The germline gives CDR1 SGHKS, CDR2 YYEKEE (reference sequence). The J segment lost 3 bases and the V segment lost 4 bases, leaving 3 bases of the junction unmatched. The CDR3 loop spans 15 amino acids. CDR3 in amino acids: CASSGDRGGKNIQYF. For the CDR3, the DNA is TGTGCCAGCAGCGGGGACAGGGGGGGCAAAAACATTCAGTACTTC.

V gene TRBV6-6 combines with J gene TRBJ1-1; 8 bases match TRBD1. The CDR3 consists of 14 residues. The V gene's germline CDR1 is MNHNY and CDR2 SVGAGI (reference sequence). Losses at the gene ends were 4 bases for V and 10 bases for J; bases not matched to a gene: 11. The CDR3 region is CASSSSLQGAGAFF. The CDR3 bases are TGTGCCAGCAGTTCCTCACTTCAGGGGGCGGGAGCTTTCTTT.

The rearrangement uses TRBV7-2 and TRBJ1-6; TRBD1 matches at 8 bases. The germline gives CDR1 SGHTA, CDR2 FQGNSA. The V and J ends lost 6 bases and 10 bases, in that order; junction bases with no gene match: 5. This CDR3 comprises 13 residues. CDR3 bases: TGTGCCAGCAGGACAGGGGCCTGGTCACCCCTCCACTTT. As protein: CASRTGAWSPLHF.

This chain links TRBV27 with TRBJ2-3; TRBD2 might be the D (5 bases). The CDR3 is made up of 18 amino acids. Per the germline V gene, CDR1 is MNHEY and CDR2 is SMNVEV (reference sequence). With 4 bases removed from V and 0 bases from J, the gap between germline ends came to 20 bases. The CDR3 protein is CASSSSLWQDASTDTQYF. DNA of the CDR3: TGTGCCAGCAGTTCTAGCCTTTGGCAGGACGCTAGCACAGATACGCAGTATTTT.

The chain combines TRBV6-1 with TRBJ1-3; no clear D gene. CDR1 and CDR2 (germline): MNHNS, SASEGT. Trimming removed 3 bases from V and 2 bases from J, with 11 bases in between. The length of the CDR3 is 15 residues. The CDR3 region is CASSDSVVAGNTIYF. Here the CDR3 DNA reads TGTGCCAGCAGTGATAGCGTCGTTGCTGGAAACACCATATATTTT.

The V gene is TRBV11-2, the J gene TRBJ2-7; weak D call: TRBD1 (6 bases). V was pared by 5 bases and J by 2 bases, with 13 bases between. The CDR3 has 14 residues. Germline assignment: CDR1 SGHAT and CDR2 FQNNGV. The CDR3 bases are TGTGCCAGCAGCCCCAAAAGGGGGACCTACGAGCAGTACTTC. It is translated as CASSPKRGTYEQYF.

CDR3 nucleotide sequence: TGCGCCAGCAGTTCAGGGGGCTCCTACGAGCAGTACTTC. It is translated as CASSSGGSYEQYF. J is TRBJ2-7 and V is TRBV10-1; 7 bases line up with TRBD1. This CDR3 comprises 13 residues. The trim removed 5 bases at V and 0 bases at J, leaving 1 base unmatched. Per the germline V gene, CDR1 is WNHNN and CDR2 is SYGVQD (reference sequence).

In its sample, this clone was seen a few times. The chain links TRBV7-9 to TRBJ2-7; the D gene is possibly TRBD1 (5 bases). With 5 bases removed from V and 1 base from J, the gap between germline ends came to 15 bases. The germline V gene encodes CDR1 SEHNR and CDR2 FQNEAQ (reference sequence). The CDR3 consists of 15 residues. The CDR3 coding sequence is TGTGCCAGCAGCCCCCAGGACACTCGTTCCTACGAGCAGTACTTC. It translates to CASSPQDTRSYEQYF.

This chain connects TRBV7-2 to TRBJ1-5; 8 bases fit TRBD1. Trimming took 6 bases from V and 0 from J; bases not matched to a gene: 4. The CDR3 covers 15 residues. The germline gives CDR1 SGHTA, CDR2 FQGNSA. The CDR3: CASRDRAVSNQPQHF. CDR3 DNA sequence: TGTGCCAGCAGGGACAGGGCAGTTAGCAATCAGCCCCAGCATTTT.

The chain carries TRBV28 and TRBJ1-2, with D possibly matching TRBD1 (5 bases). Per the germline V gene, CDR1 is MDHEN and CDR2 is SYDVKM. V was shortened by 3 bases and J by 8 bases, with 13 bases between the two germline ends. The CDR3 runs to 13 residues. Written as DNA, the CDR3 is TGTGCCAGCAGTTTTCGGGGGGTGGGCGGCTACACCTTC. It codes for CASSFRGVGGYTF.

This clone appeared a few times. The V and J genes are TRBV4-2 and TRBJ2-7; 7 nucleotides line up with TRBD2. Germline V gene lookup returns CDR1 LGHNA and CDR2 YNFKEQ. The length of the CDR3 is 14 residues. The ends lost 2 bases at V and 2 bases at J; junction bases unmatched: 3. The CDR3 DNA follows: TGTGCCAGCAGCCAACTAGCGGCCCCCTACGAGCAGTACTTC. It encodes CASSQLAAPYEQYF.

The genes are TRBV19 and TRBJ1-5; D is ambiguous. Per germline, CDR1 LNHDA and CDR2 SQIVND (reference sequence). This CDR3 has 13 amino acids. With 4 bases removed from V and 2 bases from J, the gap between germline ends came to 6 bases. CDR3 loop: CASSNGGNQPQHF. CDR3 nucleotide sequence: TGTGCCAGTAGTAACGGAGGCAATCAGCCCCAGCATTTT.

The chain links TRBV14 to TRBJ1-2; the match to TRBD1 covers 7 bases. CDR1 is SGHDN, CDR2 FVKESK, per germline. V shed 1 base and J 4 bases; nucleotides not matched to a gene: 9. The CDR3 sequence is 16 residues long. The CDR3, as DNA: TGTGCCAGCAGCCAAGGGAGGGGGCGCATCGGCTATGGCTACACCTTC. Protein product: CASSQGRGRIGYGYTF.

CDR3 DNA sequence: TGTGCCAGTATCATGGCGGGGGCGAACACTGAAGCTTTCTTT. This translates into CASIMAGANTEAFF. The chain employs TRBV21-1 and TRBJ1-1. TRBV21-1 represents a pseudogene. The CDR3 runs 14 residues.

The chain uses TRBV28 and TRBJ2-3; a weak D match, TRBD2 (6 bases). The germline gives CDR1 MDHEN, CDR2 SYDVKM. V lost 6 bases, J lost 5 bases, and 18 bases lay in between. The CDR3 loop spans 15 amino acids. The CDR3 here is CASRPSLAREDTQYF. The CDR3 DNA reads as TGTGCCAGCAGACCCTCTCTAGCGCGGGAAGATACGCAGTATTTT.

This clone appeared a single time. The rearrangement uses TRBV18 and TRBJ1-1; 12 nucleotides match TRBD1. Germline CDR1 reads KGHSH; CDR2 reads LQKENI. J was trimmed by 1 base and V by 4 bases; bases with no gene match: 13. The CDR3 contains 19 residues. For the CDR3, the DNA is TGTGCCAGCTCACAACGGGGTGGGACAGGGGGCCGAAGGAACACTGAAGCTTTCTTT. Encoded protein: CASSQRGGTGGRRNTEAFF.

CDR3 DNA sequence: TGTGCCAGCAGCAAAACCGGGACAGTGGCCTACGAGCAGTACTTC. Translation gives CASSKTGTVAYEQYF. The chain has TRBV11-2 and TRBJ2-7; TRBD1 matches 7 bases. The germline V gene has CDR1 SGHAT and CDR2 FQNNGV. This CDR3 contains 15 residues. Losses at the gene ends were 5 bases for V and 2 bases for J; bases not matched to a gene: 9. Using reference TRBV11-2 and TRBJ2-7 for the parts outside the CDR3, the full variable domain is EAGVAQSPRYKIIEKRQSVAFWCNPISGHATLYWYQQILGQGPKLLIQFQNNGVVDDSQLPKDRFSAERLKGVDSTLKIQPAKLEDSAVYLCASSKTGTVAYEQYFGPGTRLTVT.

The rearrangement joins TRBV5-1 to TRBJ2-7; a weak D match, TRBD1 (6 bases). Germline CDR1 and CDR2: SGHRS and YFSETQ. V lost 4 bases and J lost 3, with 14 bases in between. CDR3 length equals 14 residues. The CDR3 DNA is TGCGCCAGCAGCCCGACTACAGGGAACTACGAGCAGTACTTC. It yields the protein CASSPTTGNYEQYF.

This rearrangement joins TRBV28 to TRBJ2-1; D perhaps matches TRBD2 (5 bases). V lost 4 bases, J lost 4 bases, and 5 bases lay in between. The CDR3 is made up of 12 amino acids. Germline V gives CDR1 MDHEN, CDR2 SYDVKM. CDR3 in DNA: TGTGCCAGCAGTTGGGAGTACAATGAGCAGTTCTTC. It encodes CASSWEYNEQFF.